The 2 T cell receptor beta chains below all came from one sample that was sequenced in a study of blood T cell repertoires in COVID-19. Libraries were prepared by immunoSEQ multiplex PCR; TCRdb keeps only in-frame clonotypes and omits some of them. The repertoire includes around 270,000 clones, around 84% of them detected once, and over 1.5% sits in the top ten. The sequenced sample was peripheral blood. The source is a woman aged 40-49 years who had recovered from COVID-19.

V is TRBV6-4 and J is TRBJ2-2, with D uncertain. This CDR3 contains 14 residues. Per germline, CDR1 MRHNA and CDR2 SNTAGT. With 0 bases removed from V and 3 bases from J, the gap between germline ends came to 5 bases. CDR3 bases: TGTGCCAGCAGTGACTCTAGTTACACCGGGGAGCTGTTTTTT. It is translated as CASSDSSYTGELFF.

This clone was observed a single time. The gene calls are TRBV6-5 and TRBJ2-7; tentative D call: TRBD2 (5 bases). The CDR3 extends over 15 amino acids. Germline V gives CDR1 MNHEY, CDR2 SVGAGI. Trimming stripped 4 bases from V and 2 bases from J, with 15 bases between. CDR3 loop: CASSSFSGVPYEQYF. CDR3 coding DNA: TGTGCCAGCAGTTCATTCTCCGGGGTACCCTACGAGCAGTACTTC.